The T cell receptor beta chain under discussion was sequenced for a study of graft-versus-host responses after intestinal transplantation. Concerning this clone itself: Antigen specificity is unknown.

Assay used: immunoSEQ multiplex PCR; TCRdb lists only in-frame clones, some missing. In the table there are 70,000 or so clones, around 82% of which are singletons. Between the trimmed V and J ends, which lost 7 bases and 3 bases, there was a span of 20 bases. In germline, CDR1 is SQVTM, CDR2 ANQGSEA. This CDR3 contains 15 residues. This clonotype was obtained from a human donor who was the organ donor for an intestinal transplant. This chain connects TRBV29-1 to TRBJ2-3; weak D call: TRBD1 (6 bases). The sequenced sample was unstimulated CD4+ T cells sorted from spleen or lymph node cells, obtained before transplant. The CDR3 loop is CSAGPGTLGTDTQYF. The CDR3 DNA reads as TGCAGCGCCGGGCCCGGGACACTCGGTACAGATACGCAGTATTTT.